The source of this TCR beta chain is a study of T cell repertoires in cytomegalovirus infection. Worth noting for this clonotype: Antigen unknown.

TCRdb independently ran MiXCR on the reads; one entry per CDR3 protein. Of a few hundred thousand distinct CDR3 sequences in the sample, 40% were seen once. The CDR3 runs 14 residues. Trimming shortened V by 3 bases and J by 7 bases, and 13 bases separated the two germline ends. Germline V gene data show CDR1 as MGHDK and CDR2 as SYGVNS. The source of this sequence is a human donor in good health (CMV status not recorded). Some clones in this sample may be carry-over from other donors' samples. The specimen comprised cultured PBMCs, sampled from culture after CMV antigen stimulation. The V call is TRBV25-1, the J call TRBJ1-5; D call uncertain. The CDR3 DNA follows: TGTGCCAGCAGTGACATCGGTGGGGAGCAGCCCCAGCATTTT. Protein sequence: CASSDIGGEQPQHF.